The 21 T cell receptor beta chains presented below share a single source sample, sequenced in a study of shared clonotypes between healthy human individuals. TCRdb keeps only in-frame clones here, not all; method: immunoSEQ multiplex PCR. In the table there are more than 550,000 clones, around 77% of which are singletons. The sample comprised memory CD4+ T cells sorted from blood. Subset indicated: CD45RA-negative fraction. The receptor source for this set is a woman in her 30s in good health.

The V gene is TRBV11-2, the J gene TRBJ1-4; no firm D call. CDR3 length: 14 residues. Trimming removed 3 bases at V and 3 bases at J, with 8 bases between. Germline lookup yields CDR1 SGHAT and CDR2 FQNNGV. In DNA, the CDR3 is TGTGCCAGCAGCTTGGCTCCTTCTAATGAAAAACTGTTTTTT. Its translation: CASSLAPSNEKLFF.

V gene TRBV11-2 combines with J gene TRBJ2-3; 10 bases align to TRBD2. The length of the CDR3 is 18 residues. The germline CDR1 and CDR2 sequences are SGHAT and FQNNGV. Trimming removed 3 bases from V and 7 bases from J; junction bases left unmatched: 16. This CDR3 is CASSFGLAGAPAENTQYF. The DNA for the CDR3 is TGTGCCAGCAGCTTTGGGCTAGCGGGAGCCCCGGCGGAAAATACGCAGTATTTT.

This clone was observed a handful of times. The chain has TRBV28 and TRBJ2-7; the D is unclear. Germline V lookup: CDR1 MDHEN, CDR2 SYDVKM. Trimming took 3 bases from V and 5 from J, leaving 20 bases between them. The CDR3 is 16 amino acids. The CDR3 sequence is CASSFNLGKGKDEQYF. The CDR3, as DNA: TGTGCCAGCAGTTTCAATTTGGGCAAGGGTAAGGACGAGCAGTACTTC.

This clone showed up just once. The chain carries TRBV4-1 and TRBJ2-7; weak D call: TRBD1 (5 bases). This CDR3 has 16 amino acids. The germline gives CDR1 MGHRA, CDR2 YSYEKL. V lost 4 bases to trimming and J lost 6 bases, with 22 bases between them. This chain's CDR3 is CASSPAGRYRFSEQYF. The CDR3 bases are TGCGCCAGCAGCCCAGCAGGCCGGTACAGGTTCTCCGAGCAGTACTTC.

CDR3 sequence: CASTPQWADSNQPQHF. The CDR3 DNA sequence: TGTGCCAGCACCCCACAGTGGGCAGATAGCAATCAGCCCCAGCATTTT. The rearrangement joins TRBV2 to TRBJ1-5, with no clear D. The CDR3 runs to 16 residues. V lost 7 bases and J lost 0, with 16 bases in between. Germline V gene lookup returns CDR1 SNHLY and CDR2 FYNNEI. The full variable domain, its missing parts supplied by reference TRBV2 and TRBJ1-5, is EPEVTQTPSHQVTQMGQEVILRCVPISNHLYFYWYRQILGQKVEFLVSFYNNEISEKSEIFDDQFSVERPDGSNFTLKIRSTKLEDSAMYFCASTPQWADSNQPQHFGDGTRLSIL.

The rearrangement joins TRBV7-2 to TRBJ2-3; tentative D call: TRBD1 (6 bases). Germline V gives CDR1 SGHTA, CDR2 FQGNSA. This CDR3 region has 13 residues. Trimming took off 5 bases at V and 4 bases at J, with 10 bases between the two ends. CDR3 coding DNA: TGTGCCAGCAGCGACAGGAACGCAGATACGCAGTATTTT. It encodes CASSDRNADTQYF.

V usage is TRBV6-5 and J usage is TRBJ2-1; D unresolved. The ends were cut back, 0 bases at V and 13 bases at J, with 13 bases in the middle. CDR3 length: 13 residues. Per germline, CDR1 MNHEY and CDR2 SVGAGI. CDR3 residues: CASSYSKVRIQFF. CDR3 DNA sequence: TGTGCCAGCAGTTACTCGAAAGTTAGGATACAGTTCTTC.

The chain has TRBV27 and TRBJ1-1; D remains ambiguous. Trimming shortened V by 5 bases and J by 0 bases, and 10 bases separated the two germline ends. Germline-derived CDR1 and CDR2 are MNHEY and SMNVEV (reference sequence). This CDR3 has 14 amino acids. The CDR3 is CASSVSYVNTEAFF. As DNA, the CDR3 is TGTGCCAGCAGTGTAAGCTATGTGAACACTGAAGCTTTCTTT.

The rearrangement uses TRBV29-1 and TRBJ2-7; D may correspond to TRBD1 or TRBD2 (6 bases each). This CDR3 is 14 amino acids long. CDR1 and CDR2 (germline): SQVTM, ANQGSEA. V lost 3 bases to trimming and J lost 2 bases, with 14 bases between them. CDR3 in amino acids: CSVEAQGTPYEQYF. The CDR3 nucleotides read TGCAGCGTTGAGGCCCAGGGGACTCCCTACGAGCAGTACTTC.

The gene calls are TRBV5-1 and TRBJ2-7; D possibly corresponds to TRBD1 (7 bases). Germline CDR1 and CDR2: SGHRS and YFSETQ. Trimming removed 4 bases from V and 2 bases from J, with 16 bases in between. This CDR3 contains 15 residues. CDR3 amino acids: CASSPMQGGPYEQYF. The DNA for the CDR3 is TGCGCCAGCAGCCCCATGCAGGGGGGACCCTACGAGCAGTACTTC.

This chain joins TRBV5-4 and TRBJ2-5, with 11 bases identical to TRBD2. Germline lookup yields CDR1 SGHNT and CDR2 YYREEE (reference sequence). Germline trimming cut 0 bases from V and 2 bases from J; bases unmatched to any gene: 3. The CDR3 runs to 16 residues. In DNA form, the CDR3 reads TGTGCCAGCAGCTTGGGGTGGACTAGCGGGCAAGAGACCCAGTACTTC. This translates into CASSLGWTSGQETQYF.

This rearrangement joins TRBV7-2 to TRBJ1-3; no clear D gene. V gave up 1 base and J gave up 0 bases, with 7 bases separating them. The CDR3 is 15 residues long. CDR1 SGHTA and CDR2 FQGNSA come from the germline V gene. This CDR3 is CASSLGHSSGNTIYF. CDR3 coding DNA: TGTGCCAGCAGCTTAGGACACAGCTCTGGAAACACCATATATTTT.

This chain connects TRBV7-9 to TRBJ2-2; D gene unclear. This CDR3 contains 14 residues. V was cut by 5 bases and J by 1 base, with 8 bases left in between. Germline CDR1 and CDR2: SEHNR and FQNEAQ (reference sequence). In nucleotides, the CDR3 is TGTGCCAGCAGCCCCACGGGGAACACCGGGGAGCTGTTTTTT. Its translation is CASSPTGNTGELFF.

The chain joins TRBV19 to TRBJ1-1, with a possible D match to TRBD1 (5 bases). The CDR3 runs 12 residues. CDR1 and CDR2 (germline): LNHDA, SQIVND (reference sequence). Trimming stripped 8 bases from V and 8 bases from J, with 15 bases between. CDR3 loop: CASRNQGEEAFF. The CDR3 DNA is TGTGCCAGTCGAAATCAGGGAGAAGAAGCTTTCTTT.

This clone was seen a few times. The rearrangement uses TRBV4-2 and TRBJ2-3; no clear D. The CDR3 is made up of 17 amino acids. V was shortened by 4 bases and J by 2 bases, with 19 bases between the two germline ends. Looked up from germline, CDR1 is LGHNA and CDR2 is YNFKEQ. CDR3 nucleotide sequence: TGTGCCAGCAGCCCCATGACTGAAGTGGGGATCACAGATACGCAGTATTTT. Translation gives CASSPMTEVGITDTQYF.

The chain carries TRBV6-5 and TRBJ2-7; the D gene is possibly TRBD1 (5 bases). CDR3 length equals 15 residues. The germline V gene encodes CDR1 MNHEY and CDR2 SVGAGI. V was cut by 0 bases and J by 5 bases, with 14 bases left in between. The DNA of the CDR3 is TGTGCCAGCAGTTACTCTGGGCAGGGTTCCCACGAGCAGTACTTC. Amino acids: CASSYSGQGSHEQYF.

This chain links TRBV27 with TRBJ2-1; D is possibly TRBD2 (6 bases). Germline-derived CDR1 and CDR2 are MNHEY and SMNVEV (reference sequence). This CDR3 has 17 residues. The V end was cut by 11 bases, the J end by 3 bases, with 26 bases between. CDR3 protein: CARETADWGGGYNEQFF. In DNA, the CDR3 is TGTGCCCGCGAGACCGCCGACTGGGGAGGTGGCTACAATGAGCAGTTCTTC.

This sequence joins TRBV6-4 and TRBJ2-2; 7 bases are shared with TRBD1. Germline values: CDR1 MRHNA, CDR2 SNTAGT. The J segment lost 5 bases and the V segment lost 3 bases, leaving 12 bases of the junction unmatched. The CDR3 covers 17 residues. The CDR3 loop reads CASSEGFTGARTGELFF. The CDR3 coding sequence is TGTGCCAGCAGTGAGGGGTTTACAGGGGCCCGGACCGGGGAGCTGTTTTTT.

A word on this clone: This specimen includes other DNA sequences encoding the same CDR3. The rearrangement joins TRBV28 to TRBJ1-2; unclear D gene. This CDR3 is 14 amino acids long. V dropped 6 bases and J dropped 3 bases, with 14 bases sitting between them. CDR1 is MDHEN, CDR2 SYDVKM, per germline. The CDR3 loop is CASSLVQRDYGYTF. The CDR3 DNA reads TGTGCCAGCAGCCTGGTACAGAGAGACTATGGCTACACCTTC.

This clone was seen a few times. This chain links TRBV7-8 with TRBJ2-3; tentative D call: TRBD2 (6 bases). Germline CDR1 SGHVS, CDR2 FQNEAQ. The V and J ends lost 5 bases and 6 bases respectively, with 21 bases between them. The CDR3 consists of 16 residues. The CDR3 spells CASSPGDLARRDTQYF. The CDR3 region has the DNA TGTGCCAGCAGCCCGGGGGATTTAGCTAGGAGGGATACGCAGTATTTT.

This clone appeared many times. The chain employs TRBV7-8 and TRBJ2-1; D gene uncertain. The CDR3 spans 17 residues. Trimming pared 1 base from V and 6 bases from J, leaving 19 bases between. Per the germline V gene, CDR1 is SGHVS and CDR2 is FQNEAQ. The CDR3 spells CASSLVLLQSPGNEQFF. The CDR3 DNA reads TGTGCCAGCAGCTTAGTATTGTTGCAGTCCCCAGGCAATGAGCAGTTCTTC.